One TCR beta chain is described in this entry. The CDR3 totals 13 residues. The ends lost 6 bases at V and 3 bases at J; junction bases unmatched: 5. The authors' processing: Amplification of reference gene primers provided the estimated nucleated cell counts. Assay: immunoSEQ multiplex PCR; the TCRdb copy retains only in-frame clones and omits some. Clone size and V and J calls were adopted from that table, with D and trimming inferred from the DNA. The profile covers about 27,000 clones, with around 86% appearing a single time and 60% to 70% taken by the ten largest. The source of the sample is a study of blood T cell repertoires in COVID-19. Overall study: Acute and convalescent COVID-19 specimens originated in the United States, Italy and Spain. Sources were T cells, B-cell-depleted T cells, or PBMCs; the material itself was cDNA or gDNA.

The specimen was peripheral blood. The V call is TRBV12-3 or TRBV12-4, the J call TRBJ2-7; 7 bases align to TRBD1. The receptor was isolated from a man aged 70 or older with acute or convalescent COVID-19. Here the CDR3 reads CASSRDSYYEQYF. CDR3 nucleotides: TGTGCCAGCAGCCGGGACAGCTACTACGAGCAGTACTTC.